One sample yielded the 25 T cell receptor beta chains listed below, sequenced in a study of radiation and T cells in renal cell carcinoma. Regarding time point: blood 4 weeks post-SBRT, at nephrectomy. This sample's treatment: 15 Gy SBRT to primary tumor, nephrectomy 4 weeks later. The repertoire was sequenced with immunoSEQ multiplex PCR; TCRdb's copy has only in-frame clones and lacks some. The data show around 100,000 clones, 84% seen once. The specimen was blood, collected from a patient whose treatment included radiotherapy and nephrectomy. Receptor source: a man in his 60s with renal cell carcinoma.

This clone is a singleton in its sample. The rearrangement uses TRBV6-5 and TRBJ2-7; TRBD1 aligns across 7 bases. The CDR3 contains 16 residues. Germline CDR1 MNHEY, CDR2 SVGAGI. After removal of 0 bases from V and 3 bases from J, the junction contained 8 bases not matched to a gene. The CDR3 coding sequence is TGTGCCAGCAGTTACTCGAGGCAGGGGGAAGTCTACGAGCAGTACTTC. Protein sequence: CASSYSRQGEVYEQYF.

This sequence joins TRBV11-2 and TRBJ2-3, with TRBD2 identical over 7 bases. Germline V CDR1 and CDR2: SGHAT, FQNNGV. The CDR3 has 16 residues. Trimming removed 5 bases from V and 3 bases from J; junction bases left unmatched: 11. This CDR3 is CASSRVGMGGTDTQYF. In DNA, the CDR3 is TGTGCCAGCAGCCGGGTTGGGATGGGGGGGACAGATACGCAGTATTTT.

The chain links TRBV5-6 to TRBJ2-7; D unresolved. Trimming shortened V by 1 base and J by 2 bases, and 7 bases separated the two germline ends. CDR3 length equals 13 residues. The V gene's germline CDR1 is SGHDT and CDR2 YYEEEE. Written as DNA, the CDR3 is TGTGCCAGCAGCTTGTACGGACCCTACGAGCAGTACTTC. It codes for CASSLYGPYEQYF.

The chain employs TRBV9 and TRBJ2-7; D possibly matches TRBD1 or TRBD2 (5 bases each). CDR1 is SGDLS, CDR2 YYNGEE, per germline. V lost 3 bases, J lost 6 bases, and 16 bases lay in between. The length of the CDR3 is 14 residues. This chain's CDR3 is CASSGWGTVGEQYF. Written as DNA, the CDR3 is TGTGCCAGCAGCGGTTGGGGGACGGTAGGCGAGCAGTACTTC.

The rearrangement links TRBV2 to TRBJ2-1, with 11 bases fitting TRBD2. The CDR3 runs to 15 residues. V lost 6 bases to trimming and J lost 2 bases; unmatched junction nucleotides: 3. Germline lookup yields CDR1 SNHLY and CDR2 FYNNEI. The CDR3 spells CASSGTSGTYNEQFF. As DNA, the CDR3 is TGTGCCAGCAGCGGGACTAGCGGAACCTACAATGAGCAGTTCTTC.

The gene calls are TRBV15 and TRBJ1-5; 7 bases line up with TRBD1. J gave up 4 bases and V 5 bases, and 8 bases lay outside the gene matches. CDR1 and CDR2 from the germline V gene are LNHNV and YYDKDF (reference sequence). CDR3 length equals 15 residues. The CDR3 is CATSYSGTANQPQHF. The CDR3 DNA reads as TGTGCCACCAGCTACTCGGGGACAGCTAATCAGCCCCAGCATTTT.

The rearrangement links TRBV9 to TRBJ1-4, with D possibly TRBD1 on 6 matching bases. Germline CDR1 reads SGDLS; CDR2 reads YYNGEE. The CDR3 loop spans 15 amino acids. The V end lost 4 bases, the J end lost 0 bases, and 10 bases lay between the germline ends. The CDR3, as DNA: TGTGCCAGCAGCTCCAGGACAGCAACTAATGAAAAACTGTTTTTT. Amino acid sequence: CASSSRTATNEKLFF.

This clone was detected once. The chain combines TRBV10-3 with TRBJ2-7, with TRBD2 as a possible D gene (6 bases). V lost 8 bases, J lost 1 base, and 12 bases lay in between. Looked up from germline, CDR1 is ENHRY and CDR2 is SYGVKD. There are 13 residues in the CDR3. In DNA form, the CDR3 reads TGTGCCATCTCGTACGGGAGTTCCTACGAGCAGTACTTC. Its protein product is CAISYGSSYEQYF.

The rearrangement links TRBV7-9 to TRBJ1-3; D remains ambiguous. Germline values: CDR1 SEHNR, CDR2 FQNEAQ (reference sequence). There are 17 residues in the CDR3. The germline V and J ends were trimmed by 1 base and 2 bases, with 15 bases remaining between them. CDR3: CASSLGPPEGTGNTIYF. The CDR3 DNA reads as TGTGCCAGCAGCTTAGGCCCGCCTGAGGGAACTGGAAACACCATATATTTT.

The V call is TRBV7-2, the J call TRBJ1-1; possible D gene TRBD1, 5 bases. The CDR3 extends over 15 amino acids. V was trimmed by 7 bases and J by 6 bases, leaving 21 bases between them. The germline V gene encodes CDR1 SGHTA and CDR2 FQGNSA. CDR3 nucleotide sequence: TGTGCCAGCACCCCAACCGGAGCAGGGCTATCTGAAGCTTTCTTT. Amino acid sequence: CASTPTGAGLSEAFF.

The chain joins TRBV19 to TRBJ1-1; D remains ambiguous. Trimming shortened V by 2 bases and J by 0 bases, and 10 bases separated the two germline ends. Germline V lookup: CDR1 LNHDA, CDR2 SQIVND (reference sequence). There are 15 residues in the CDR3. CDR3: CASSIRRPLNTEAFF. CDR3 nucleotides: TGTGCCAGTAGTATACGCAGACCTCTGAACACTGAAGCTTTCTTT.

This sequence joins TRBV10-3 and TRBJ2-3, with D possibly TRBD2 on 6 matching bases. The CDR3 totals 12 residues. With 4 bases removed from V and 5 bases from J, the gap between germline ends came to 7 bases. Germline values: CDR1 ENHRY, CDR2 SYGVKD. The CDR3, as DNA: TGTGCCATCAGTGGGAGGGGAGATACGCAGTATTTT. Encoded protein: CAISGRGDTQYF.

The chain has TRBV27 and TRBJ2-1, with D perhaps given as TRBD1 or TRBD2 (5 bases each). The length of the CDR3 is 17 residues. V gave up 6 bases and J gave up 7 bases, with 25 bases separating them. Germline V CDR1 and CDR2: MNHEY, SMNVEV (reference sequence). The DNA for the CDR3 is TGTGCCAGCAGCGCTCTTGGGGGAGAGCGCAATGAGAATGAGCAGTTCTTC. Translated, it gives CASSALGGERNENEQFF.

The chain combines TRBV28 with TRBJ2-3; 9 bases are a match to TRBD1. CDR1 and CDR2 (germline): MDHEN, SYDVKM. The CDR3 spans 17 residues. V was pared by 6 bases and J by 2 bases, with 12 bases of the junction left unmatched. This CDR3 is CASSPGTGHLLTDTQYF. The DNA of the CDR3 is TGTGCCAGCAGCCCCGGGACAGGGCACCTACTCACAGATACGCAGTATTTT. The whole variable domain, remainder taken from reference TRBV28 and TRBJ2-3, is DVKVTQSSRYLVKRTGEKVFLECVQDMDHENMFWYRQDPGLGLRLIYFSYDVKMKEKGDIPEGYSVSREKKERFSLILESASTNQTSMYLCASSPGTGHLLTDTQYFGPGTRLTVL.

The table lists this clone with a few counts. The genes are TRBV7-2 and TRBJ1-5, with 7 bases that match TRBD1. The junction had 4 bases not matched to a gene; V was cut back by 1 base and J by 4 bases. Germline-derived CDR1 and CDR2 are SGHTA and FQGNSA. This CDR3 is 15 amino acids long. Here the CDR3 DNA reads TGTGCCAGCAGCTTAGGGCAGGGGGAGAATCAGCCCCAGCATTTT. Protein: CASSLGQGENQPQHF.

A remark on this clone: Other nucleotide sequences from this sample produce the same CDR3. The V gene is TRBV2, the J gene TRBJ2-5; the D is unclear. The germline V gene has CDR1 SNHLY and CDR2 FYNNEI. The CDR3 has 13 amino acids. With 4 bases removed from V and 1 base from J, the gap between germline ends came to 7 bases. CDR3 sequence reads: CASSVRAQETQYF. In nucleotides, the CDR3 is TGTGCCAGCAGTGTTCGAGCCCAAGAGACCCAGTACTTC.

This clone was counted between two and nine times. This chain connects TRBV27 to TRBJ2-1; no firm D call. Germline-derived CDR1 and CDR2 are MNHEY and SMNVEV (reference sequence). Trimming removed 2 bases at V and 8 bases at J, with 4 bases between. The CDR3 loop spans 11 amino acids. CDR3 sequence reads: CASSLGHEQFF. The DNA for the CDR3 is TGTGCCAGCAGTTTAGGGCATGAGCAGTTCTTC.

The chain combines TRBV5-6 with TRBJ2-5, with D maybe TRBD2 (7 bases). Trimming left V 2 bases short and J 5 bases short, with 13 bases between. Looked up from germline, CDR1 is SGHDT and CDR2 is YYEEEE. There are 14 residues in the CDR3. CDR3 bases: TGTGCCAGCAGCTTCGGGGGGCTTGGGGAGACCCAGTACTTC. It translates to CASSFGGLGETQYF. Supplemented by reference TRBV5-6 and TRBJ2-5, the full variable domain reads DAGVTQSPTHLIKTRGQQVTLRCSPKSGHDTVSWYQQALGQGPQFIFQYYEEEERQRGNFPDRFSGHQFPNYSSELNVNALLLGDSALYLCASSFGGLGETQYFGPGTRLLVL.

The V call is TRBV5-1, the J call TRBJ2-4; TRBD2 is a possible D gene (5 bases). CDR1 and CDR2 (germline): SGHRS, YFSETQ. The V end lost 3 bases, the J end lost 5 bases, and 9 bases lay between the germline ends. The CDR3 runs to 13 residues. CDR3 residues: CASSSRTENIQYF. In DNA, the CDR3 is TGCGCCAGCAGCTCCAGGACTGAAAACATTCAGTACTTC.

The rearrangement uses TRBV6-5 and TRBJ2-3; weak D call: TRBD2 (5 bases). The V end lost 2 bases, the J end lost 5 bases, and 11 bases lay between the germline ends. Germline-derived CDR1 and CDR2 are MNHEY and SVGAGI. The CDR3 extends over 14 amino acids. CDR3 sequence (DNA): TGTGCCAGCAGTTACGGTGTGGCGGGAGATACGCAGTATTTT. It translates to CASSYGVAGDTQYF.

This chain joins TRBV11-2 and TRBJ2-3; 14 positions agree with TRBD2. The CDR3 length is 15 residues. The V and J ends lost 4 bases and 3 bases, in that order; junction bases with no gene match: 0. Germline CDR1 SGHAT, CDR2 FQNNGV. CDR3 DNA sequence: TGTGCCAGCAGCTGGACTAGCGGGAGGACAGATACGCAGTATTTT. As protein: CASSWTSGRTDTQYF.

The J gene is TRBJ1-6, the V gene TRBV7-8; possibly TRBD1 for D (5 bases). The CDR3 is 15 amino acids. CDR1 and CDR2 from the germline V gene are SGHVS and FQNEAQ. V was clipped by 7 bases and J by 9 bases, with 19 bases between them. The CDR3 loop is CASNPGLLGGSPLHF. Written as DNA, the CDR3 is TGTGCCAGCAACCCGGGACTGCTCGGGGGTTCACCCCTCCACTTT. The full variable domain, completed using reference TRBV7-8 and TRBJ1-6, is GAGVSQSPRYKVAKRGQDVALRCDPISGHVSLFWYQQALGQGPEFLTYFQNEAQLDKSGLPSDRFFAERPEGSVSTLKIQRTQQEDSAVYLCASNPGLLGGSPLHFGNGTRLTVT.

The chain is built from TRBV7-9 and TRBJ1-1; D not certain. The germline V and J ends were trimmed by 6 bases and 1 base, with 12 bases remaining between them. There are 14 residues in the CDR3. Germline lookup yields CDR1 SEHNR and CDR2 FQNEAQ (reference sequence). CDR3 DNA: TGTGCCAGCAGTAAAGTCGTTACGAACACTGAAGCTTTCTTT. Translated: CASSKVVTNTEAFF.

This rearrangement joins TRBV6-1 to TRBJ2-3; 9 bases fit TRBD2. This CDR3 contains 14 residues. The trim removed 3 bases at V and 9 bases at J, leaving 7 bases unmatched. The germline gives CDR1 MNHNS, CDR2 SASEGT. CDR3 DNA sequence: TGTGCCAGCAGTGATAGCGGGGGAGGGTTGACGCAGTATTTT. Protein: CASSDSGGGLTQYF.

The chain employs TRBV7-2 and TRBJ2-5; perhaps TRBD1 as D (6 bases). Germline loops: CDR1 SGHTA, CDR2 FQGNSA. Trimming took 3 bases from V and 1 from J, leaving 12 bases between them. This CDR3 spans 15 amino acids. DNA for the CDR3: TGTGCCAGCAGCTTTCAGGGGCAAGTCCAAGAGACCCAGTACTTC. Protein product: CASSFQGQVQETQYF.